Following are 11 T cell receptor beta chains from one sample sequenced in a study of T cell repertoires in aging, cancer and after chemotherapy. Peripheral blood genomic DNA, not sorted cells or RNA, was the template. TRB rearrangements spanning V, D and J were amplified using mixed TRB-A/B primers. One entry per CDR3 protein results from TCRdb running MiXCR on the multiplex PCR reads. The top ten hold 25% to 30% of the sample, which has 2,300 or so distinct CDR3 sequences, around three fifths seen once. The sequencing input was blood. The receptors were sampled from a human donor with a solid tumor.

The DNA of the CDR3 is TGCAGCGTTCCACTGGAGGGCTCAGATACGCAGTATTTT. Translated: CSVPLEGSDTQYF. The genes are TRBV29-1 and TRBJ2-3; possible D gene TRBD2, 6 bases. V was shortened by 5 bases and J by 4 bases, with 13 bases between the two germline ends. The V gene's germline CDR1 is SQVTM and CDR2 ANQGSEA. The CDR3 has 13 amino acids.

The count of this clonotype is one. The V call is TRBV11-2, the J call TRBJ1-1; D might be TRBD1 (6 bases). The CDR3 runs to 17 residues. The germline gives CDR1 SGHAT, CDR2 FQNNGV. The V and J ends lost 7 bases and 2 bases respectively, with 23 bases between them. This chain's CDR3 is CASILTLGAVPNTEAFF. The CDR3, as DNA: TGTGCCAGCATCTTGACTCTGGGGGCAGTGCCTAACACTGAAGCTTTCTTT.

The chain joins TRBV19 to TRBJ1-2; no reliable D call. V was trimmed by 3 bases and J by 11 bases, leaving 16 bases between them. CDR3 length equals 13 residues. CDR1 is LNHDA, CDR2 SQIVND, per germline (reference sequence). The CDR3 nucleotides are TGTGCCAGTAGTATTAACAGTAAGGCGGGTTACACCTTC. Its protein is CASSINSKAGYTF. The entire variable domain, with the rest obtained from reference TRBV19 and TRBJ1-2, is as follows: DGGITQSPKYLFRKEGQNVTLSCEQNLNHDAMYWYRQDPGQGLRLIYYSQIVNDFQKGDIAEGYSVSREKKESFPLTVTSAQKNPTAFYLCASSINSKAGYTFGSGTRLTVV.

V usage is TRBV18 and J usage is TRBJ1-2, with a weak D call TRBD1 (6 bases). Germline values: CDR1 KGHSH, CDR2 LQKENI. V lost 2 bases and J lost 6, with 19 bases in between. This CDR3 contains 16 residues. This chain's CDR3 is CASSPEAGGVSNGYTF. CDR3 in DNA: TGTGCCAGCTCACCAGAGGCGGGGGGCGTCTCTAATGGCTACACCTTC.

V usage is TRBV7-2 and J usage is TRBJ2-1, with D unresolved. V gave up 2 bases and J gave up 8 bases, with 10 bases separating them. The CDR3 consists of 13 residues. CDR1 and CDR2 from the germline V gene are SGHTA and FQGNSA. CDR3 sequence reads: CASSLSPRDEQFF. The CDR3 DNA sequence: TGTGCCAGCAGCTTAAGCCCCAGAGATGAGCAGTTCTTC.

By share, this clonotype ranks as hyperexpanded. This chain connects TRBV6-1 to TRBJ1-2; the match to TRBD1 covers 7 bases. Germline CDR1 and CDR2: MNHNS and SASEGT. This CDR3 is built from 15 residues. Trimming took 2 bases from V and 7 from J; bases not matched to a gene: 10. Written as DNA, the CDR3 is TGTGCCAGCAGTGAACGGATTGAGGGGGCGGGTGGCTACACCTTC. It codes for CASSERIEGAGGYTF.

This rearrangement joins TRBV6-5 to TRBJ2-2, with D perhaps TRBD2 (6 bases). This CDR3 is built from 16 residues. Germline V gene lookup returns CDR1 MNHEY and CDR2 SVGAGI. V lost 2 bases to trimming and J lost 2 bases, with 12 bases between them. The CDR3 loop reads CASSYAGTSNTGELFF. The CDR3 nucleotides are TGTGCCAGCAGTTACGCCGGGACTTCTAACACCGGGGAGCTGTTTTTT.

This clonotype has just a few counts. The genes are TRBV20-1 and TRBJ1-3; TRBD1 might be the D (5 bases). Germline lookup yields CDR1 DFQATT and CDR2 SNEGSKA (reference sequence). This CDR3 spans 16 amino acids. Trimming shortened V by 0 bases and J by 2 bases, and 14 bases separated the two germline ends. The CDR3 region has the DNA TGCAGTGCTAGAGATCTCGGCAGGGAACCTGGAAACACCATATATTTT. As protein: CSARDLGREPGNTIYF.

The chain is built from TRBV15 and TRBJ2-2, with a weak D call TRBD2 (6 bases). This CDR3 has 17 amino acids. Germline assignment: CDR1 LNHNV and CDR2 YYDKDF (reference sequence). V shed 0 bases and J shed 7 bases, with 18 bases lying between them. As DNA, the CDR3 is TGTGCCACCAGCAGAGATCAAGCGGAGGGAGTGTTCGGGGAGCTGTTTTTT. Translated, it gives CATSRDQAEGVFGELFF.

This clonotype was found once. The rearrangement links TRBV5-5 to TRBJ2-7, with no clear D. Germline values: CDR1 SGHKS, CDR2 YYEKEE (reference sequence). The CDR3 runs to 14 residues. V was cut by 0 bases and J by 2 bases, with 9 bases left in between. The DNA of the CDR3 is TGTGCCAGCAGCTTGGCCCAACTTGCCTACGAGCAGTACTTC. It encodes CASSLAQLAYEQYF.

V gene TRBV7-2 combines with J gene TRBJ2-1, with TRBD2 matching 11 bases. J lost 6 bases, V lost 0 bases, and 4 bases had no gene match. Germline V gene lookup returns CDR1 SGHTA and CDR2 FQGNSA. The CDR3 consists of 16 residues. CDR3 nucleotide sequence: TGTGCCAGCAGCTTAGCTAGCGGGAGGGCCCTCAATGAGCAGTTCTTC. This translates into CASSLASGRALNEQFF.